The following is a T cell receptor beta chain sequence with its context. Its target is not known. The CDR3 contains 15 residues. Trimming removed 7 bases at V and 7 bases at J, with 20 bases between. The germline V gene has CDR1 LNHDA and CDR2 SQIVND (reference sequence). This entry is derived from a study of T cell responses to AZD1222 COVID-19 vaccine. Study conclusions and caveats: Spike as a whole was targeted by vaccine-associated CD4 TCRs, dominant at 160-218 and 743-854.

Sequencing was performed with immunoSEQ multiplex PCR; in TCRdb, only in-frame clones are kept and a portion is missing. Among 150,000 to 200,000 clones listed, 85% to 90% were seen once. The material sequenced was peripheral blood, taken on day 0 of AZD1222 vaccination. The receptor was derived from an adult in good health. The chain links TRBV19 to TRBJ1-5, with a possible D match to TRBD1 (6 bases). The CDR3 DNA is TGTGCCAGTACCCAGGACAGCCCGGGGGGGCAGCCCCAGCATTTT. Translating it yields CASTQDSPGGQPQHF.